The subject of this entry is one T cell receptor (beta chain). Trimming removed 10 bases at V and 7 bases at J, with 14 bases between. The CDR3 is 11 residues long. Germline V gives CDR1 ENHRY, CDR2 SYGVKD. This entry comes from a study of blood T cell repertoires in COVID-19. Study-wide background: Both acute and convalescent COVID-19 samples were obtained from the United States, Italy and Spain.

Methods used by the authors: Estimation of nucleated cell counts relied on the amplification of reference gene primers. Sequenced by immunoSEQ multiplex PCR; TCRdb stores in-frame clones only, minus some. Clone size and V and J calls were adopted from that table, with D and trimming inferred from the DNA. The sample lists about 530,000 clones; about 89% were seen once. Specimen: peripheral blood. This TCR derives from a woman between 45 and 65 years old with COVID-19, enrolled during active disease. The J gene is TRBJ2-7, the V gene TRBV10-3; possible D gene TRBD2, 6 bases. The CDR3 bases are TGTGCCACCACCTTGGAGGGGGAGCAGTACTTC. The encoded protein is CATTLEGEQYF.